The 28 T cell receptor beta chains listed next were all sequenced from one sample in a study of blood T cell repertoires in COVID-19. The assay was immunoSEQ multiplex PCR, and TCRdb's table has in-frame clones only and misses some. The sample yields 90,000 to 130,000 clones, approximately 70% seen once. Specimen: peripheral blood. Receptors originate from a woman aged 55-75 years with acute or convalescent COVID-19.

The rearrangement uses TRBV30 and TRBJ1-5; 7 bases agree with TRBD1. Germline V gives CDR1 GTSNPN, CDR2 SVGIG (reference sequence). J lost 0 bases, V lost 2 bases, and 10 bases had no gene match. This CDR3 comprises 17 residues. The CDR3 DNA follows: TGTGCCTGGAGTTCGAACAGGGGACCCTATAGCAATCAGCCCCAGCATTTT. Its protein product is CAWSSNRGPYSNQPQHF. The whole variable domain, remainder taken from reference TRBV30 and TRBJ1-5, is SQTIHQWPATLVQPVGSPLSLECTVEGTSNPNLYWYRQAAGRGLQLLFYSVGIGQISSEVPQNLSASRPQDRQFILSSKKLLLSDSGFYLCAWSSNRGPYSNQPQHFGDGTRLSIL.

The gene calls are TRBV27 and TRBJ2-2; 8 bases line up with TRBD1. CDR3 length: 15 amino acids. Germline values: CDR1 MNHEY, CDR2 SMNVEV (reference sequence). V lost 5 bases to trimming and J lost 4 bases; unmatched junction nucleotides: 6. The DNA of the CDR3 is TGTGCCAGCAGTCTGTCAGGGGGCGGCACCGGGGAGCTGTTTTTT. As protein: CASSLSGGGTGELFF.

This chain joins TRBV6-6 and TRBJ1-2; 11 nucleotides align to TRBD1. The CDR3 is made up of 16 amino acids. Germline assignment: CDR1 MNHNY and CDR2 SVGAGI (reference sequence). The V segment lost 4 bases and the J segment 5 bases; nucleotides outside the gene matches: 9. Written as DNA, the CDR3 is TGTGCCAGCAGTTCTCAAACAGGACAGGGGGCATATGGCTACACCTTC. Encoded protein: CASSSQTGQGAYGYTF.

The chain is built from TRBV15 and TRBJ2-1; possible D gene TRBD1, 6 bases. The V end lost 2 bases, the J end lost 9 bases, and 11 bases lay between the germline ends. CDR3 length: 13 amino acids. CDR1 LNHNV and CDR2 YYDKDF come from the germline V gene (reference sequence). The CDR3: CATSRQGRGEQFF. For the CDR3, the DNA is TGTGCCACCAGCAGACAGGGGCGAGGTGAGCAGTTCTTC. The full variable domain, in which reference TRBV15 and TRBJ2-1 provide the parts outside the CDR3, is DAMVIQNPRYQVTQFGKPVTLSCSQTLNHNVMYWYQQKSSQAPKLLFHYYDKDFNNEADTPDNFQSRRPNTSFCFLDIRSPGLGDTAMYLCATSRQGRGEQFFGPGTRLTVL.

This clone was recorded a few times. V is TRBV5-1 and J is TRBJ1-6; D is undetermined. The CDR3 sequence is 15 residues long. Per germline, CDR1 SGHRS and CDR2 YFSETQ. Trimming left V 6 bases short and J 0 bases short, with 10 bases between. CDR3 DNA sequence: TGCGCCAGCACCACCGACACCTCCTATAATTCACCCCTCCACTTT. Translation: CASTTDTSYNSPLHF.

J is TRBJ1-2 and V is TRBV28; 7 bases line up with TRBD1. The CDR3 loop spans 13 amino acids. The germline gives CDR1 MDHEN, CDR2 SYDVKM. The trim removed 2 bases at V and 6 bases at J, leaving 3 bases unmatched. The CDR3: CASSLVTGDGYTF. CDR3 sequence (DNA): TGTGCCAGCAGTTTAGTTACAGGGGATGGCTACACCTTC.

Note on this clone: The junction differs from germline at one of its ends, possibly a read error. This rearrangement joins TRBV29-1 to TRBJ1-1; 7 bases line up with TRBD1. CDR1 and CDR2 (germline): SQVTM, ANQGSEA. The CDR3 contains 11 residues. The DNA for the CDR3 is TGTCAAGGGACAGTGAACACTGAAGCTTTCTTT. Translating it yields CQGTVNTEAFF.

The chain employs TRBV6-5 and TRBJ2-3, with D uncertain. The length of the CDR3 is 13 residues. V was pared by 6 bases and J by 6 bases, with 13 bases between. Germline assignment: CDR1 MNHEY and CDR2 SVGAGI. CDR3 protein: CASSRDVGDTQYF. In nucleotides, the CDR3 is TGTGCCAGCAGCCGCGACGTCGGGGATACGCAGTATTTT.

CDR3 in amino acids: CAWSRGANEQYF. The CDR3 nucleotides read TGTGCCTGGAGTCGGGGGGCCAACGAGCAGTACTTC. This chain joins TRBV30 and TRBJ2-7; possible D gene TRBD2, 7 bases. V was clipped by 2 bases and J by 5 bases, with 10 bases between them. The length of the CDR3 is 12 residues. The germline gives CDR1 GTSNPN, CDR2 SVGIG (reference sequence).

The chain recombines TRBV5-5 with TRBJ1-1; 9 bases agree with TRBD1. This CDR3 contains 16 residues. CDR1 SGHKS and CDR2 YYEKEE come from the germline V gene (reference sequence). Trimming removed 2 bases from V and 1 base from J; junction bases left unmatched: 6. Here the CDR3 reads CASSLGTGLANTEAFF. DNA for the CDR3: TGTGCCAGCAGCTTAGGGACAGGGCTCGCGAACACTGAAGCTTTCTTT.

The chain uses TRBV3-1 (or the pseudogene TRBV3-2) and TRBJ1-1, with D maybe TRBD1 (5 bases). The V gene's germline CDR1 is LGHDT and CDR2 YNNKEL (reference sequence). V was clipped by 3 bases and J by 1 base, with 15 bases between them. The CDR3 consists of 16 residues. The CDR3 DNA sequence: TGTGCCAGCAGCCAGAGGACATTCCGAAGGAACACTGAAGCTTTCTTT. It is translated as CASSQRTFRRNTEAFF.

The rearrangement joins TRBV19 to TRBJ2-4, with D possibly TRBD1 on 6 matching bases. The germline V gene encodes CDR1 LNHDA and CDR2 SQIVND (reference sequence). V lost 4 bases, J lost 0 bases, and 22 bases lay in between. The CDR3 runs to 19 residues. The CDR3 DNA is TGTGCCAGTAGTACCCCCCCCCGGACAGCACTTCTAGCCAAAAACATTCAGTACTTC. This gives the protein CASSTPPRTALLAKNIQYF.

The CDR3 DNA follows: TGTGCCAGCAGCTTAGACAGGGGGCGCAACCCAGAAGCTTTCTTT. This encodes CASSLDRGRNPEAFF. The chain employs TRBV11-2 and TRBJ1-1; 8 bases are a match to TRBD1. Germline V gene data show CDR1 as SGHAT and CDR2 as FQNNGV. The CDR3 length is 15 residues. With V trimmed by 0 bases and J by 8 bases, 8 bases remained unmatched.

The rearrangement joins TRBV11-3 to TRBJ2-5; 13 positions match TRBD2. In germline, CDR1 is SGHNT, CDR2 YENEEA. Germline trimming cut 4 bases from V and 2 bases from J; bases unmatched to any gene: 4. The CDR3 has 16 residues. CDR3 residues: CASSSRTSGGQETQYF. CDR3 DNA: TGTGCCAGCAGCTCGCGGACTAGCGGGGGACAAGAGACCCAGTACTTC. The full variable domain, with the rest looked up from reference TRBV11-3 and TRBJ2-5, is EAGVVQSPRYKIIEKKQPVAFWCNPISGHNTLYWYLQNLGQGPELLIRYENEEAVDDSQLPKDRFSAERLKGVDSTLKIQPAELGDSAVYLCASSSRTSGGQETQYFGPGTRLLVL.

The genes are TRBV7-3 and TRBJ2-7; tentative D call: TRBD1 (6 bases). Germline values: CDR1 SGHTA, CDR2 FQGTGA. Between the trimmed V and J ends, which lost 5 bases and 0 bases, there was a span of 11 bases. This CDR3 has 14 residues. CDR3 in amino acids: CASSPGTTSYEQYF. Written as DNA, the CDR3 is TGTGCCAGCAGCCCAGGGACAACCTCCTACGAGCAGTACTTC. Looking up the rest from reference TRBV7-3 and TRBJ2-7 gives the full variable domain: GAGVSQTPSNKVTEKGKYVELRCDPISGHTALYWYRQSLGQGPEFLIYFQGTGAADDSGLPNDRFFAVRPEGSVSTLKIQRTERGDSAVYLCASSPGTTSYEQYFGPGTRLTVT.

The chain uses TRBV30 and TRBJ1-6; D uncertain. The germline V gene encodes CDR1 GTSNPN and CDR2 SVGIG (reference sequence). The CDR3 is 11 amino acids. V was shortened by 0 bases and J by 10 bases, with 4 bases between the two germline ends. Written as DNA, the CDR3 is TGTGCCTGGAGTGTACTCTCACCCCTCCACTTT. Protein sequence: CAWSVLSPLHF.

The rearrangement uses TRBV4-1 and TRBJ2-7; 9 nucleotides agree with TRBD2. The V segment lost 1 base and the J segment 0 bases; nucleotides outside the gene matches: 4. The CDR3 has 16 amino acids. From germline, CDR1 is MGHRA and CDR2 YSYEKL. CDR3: CASSQVAGGNSYEQYF. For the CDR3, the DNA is TGCGCCAGCAGCCAAGTCGCGGGGGGGAACTCCTACGAGCAGTACTTC.

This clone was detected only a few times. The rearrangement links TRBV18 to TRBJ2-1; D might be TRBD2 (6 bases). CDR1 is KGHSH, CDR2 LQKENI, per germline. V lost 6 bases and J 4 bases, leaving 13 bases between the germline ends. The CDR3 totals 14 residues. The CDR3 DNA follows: TGTGCCAGCTCCCCTAGCGAGGGTTACAATGAGCAGTTCTTC. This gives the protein CASSPSEGYNEQFF.

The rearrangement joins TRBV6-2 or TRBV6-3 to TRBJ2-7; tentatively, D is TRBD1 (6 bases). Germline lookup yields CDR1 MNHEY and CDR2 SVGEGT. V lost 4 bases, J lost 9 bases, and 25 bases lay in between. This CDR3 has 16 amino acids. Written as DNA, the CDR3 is TGTGCCAGCAGTTGGGGGCCCGGCCGGAACGAGCGGTGGCAGTACTTC. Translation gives CASSWGPGRNERWQYF.

CDR3 sequence reads: CASRRMGGLDYGYTF. CDR3 bases: TGCGCCAGCAGAAGAATGGGGGGGCTAGACTATGGCTACACCTTC. The chain carries TRBV5-1 and TRBJ1-2; perhaps TRBD1 as D (6 bases). The CDR3 is made up of 15 amino acids. Trimming took off 5 bases at V and 3 bases at J, with 17 bases between the two ends. The V gene's germline CDR1 is SGHRS and CDR2 YFSETQ.

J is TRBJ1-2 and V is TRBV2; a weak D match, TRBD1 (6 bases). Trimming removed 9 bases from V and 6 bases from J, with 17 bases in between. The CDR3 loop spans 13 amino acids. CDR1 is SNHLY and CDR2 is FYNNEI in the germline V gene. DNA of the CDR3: TGTGCCAGTCCGCCCCGGACAGATGATGGCTACACCTTC. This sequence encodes CASPPRTDDGYTF.

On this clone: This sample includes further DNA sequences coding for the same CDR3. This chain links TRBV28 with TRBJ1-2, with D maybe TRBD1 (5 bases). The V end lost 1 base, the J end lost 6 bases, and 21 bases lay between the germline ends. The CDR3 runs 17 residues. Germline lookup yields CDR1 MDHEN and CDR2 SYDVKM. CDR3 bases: TGTGCCAGCAGTTTATCCGCGTTTCGGGCAGGGAATCATGGCTACACCTTC. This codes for CASSLSAFRAGNHGYTF.

The CDR3 region is CASSSRRDRARDEQFF. CDR3 bases: TGTGCCAGCAGCTCTCGCCGGGACAGGGCTAGGGATGAGCAGTTCTTC. The chain is built from TRBV7-9 and TRBJ2-1, with TRBD1 matching 9 bases. With V trimmed by 4 bases and J by 8 bases, 12 bases remained unmatched. The CDR3 contains 16 residues. The germline CDR1 and CDR2 sequences are SEHNR and FQNEAQ (reference sequence).

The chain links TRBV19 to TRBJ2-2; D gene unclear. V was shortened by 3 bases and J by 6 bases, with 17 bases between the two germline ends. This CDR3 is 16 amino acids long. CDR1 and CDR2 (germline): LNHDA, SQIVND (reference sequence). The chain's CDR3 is CASSMVTITSPGELFF. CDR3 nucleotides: TGTGCCAGTAGTATGGTTACTATAACCAGTCCCGGGGAGCTGTTTTTT.

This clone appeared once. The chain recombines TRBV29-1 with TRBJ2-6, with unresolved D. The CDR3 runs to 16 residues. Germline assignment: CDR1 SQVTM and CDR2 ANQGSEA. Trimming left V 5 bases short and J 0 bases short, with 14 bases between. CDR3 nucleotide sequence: TGCAGCGTTAAGGAAGGAGCAAGCTCTGGGGCCAACGTCCTGACTTTC. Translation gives CSVKEGASSGANVLTF. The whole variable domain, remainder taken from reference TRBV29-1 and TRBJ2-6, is SAVISQKPSRDICQRGTSLTIQCQVDSQVTMMFWYRQQPGQSLTLIATANQGSEATYESGFVIDKFPISRPNLTFSTLTVSNMSPEDSSIYLCSVKEGASSGANVLTFGAGSRLTVL.

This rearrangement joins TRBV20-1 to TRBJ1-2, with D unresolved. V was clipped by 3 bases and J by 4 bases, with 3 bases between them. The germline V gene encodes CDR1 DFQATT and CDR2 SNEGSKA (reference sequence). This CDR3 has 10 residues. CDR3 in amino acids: CSARAYGYTF. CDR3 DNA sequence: TGCAGTGCTAGGGCCTATGGCTACACCTTC.

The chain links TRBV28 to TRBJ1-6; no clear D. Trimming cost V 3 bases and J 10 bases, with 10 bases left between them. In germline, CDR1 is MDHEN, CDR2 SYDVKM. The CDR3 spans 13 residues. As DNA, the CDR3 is TGTGCCAGCAGTTTGGGCACGGAATCACCCCTCCACTTT. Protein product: CASSLGTESPLHF.

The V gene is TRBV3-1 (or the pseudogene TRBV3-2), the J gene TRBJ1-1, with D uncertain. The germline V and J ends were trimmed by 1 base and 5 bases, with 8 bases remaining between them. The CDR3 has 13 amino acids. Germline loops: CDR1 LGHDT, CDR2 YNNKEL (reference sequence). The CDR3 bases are TGTGCCAGCAGCCAAGCCGGCGGGACTGAAGCTTTCTTT. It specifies CASSQAGGTEAFF.